Listed here are 19 T cell receptor beta chains from one sample, sequenced in a study of CD8 T cells in ankylosing spondylitis. TCRdb re-called the 5' RACE reads through MiXCR, storing one row per CDR3 protein. The profile shows about 240,000 distinct CDR3 sequences, about 10% of them singletons. Sequenced sample: blood, either unsorted or a sorted T cell fraction (not recorded which). The receptors derive from a male donor with ankylosing spondylitis or in good health (not recorded which).

As concerns this clonotype: Germline and junction disagree at one end, which may indicate a read error. J is TRBJ1-3 and V is TRBV5-1; D might be TRBD1 (6 bases). CDR1 and CDR2 (germline): SGHRS, YFSETQ. The CDR3 has 16 residues. CDR3 loop: CASSFGQIASENTIYF. The CDR3 DNA follows: TGCGCCAGCAGCTTTGGACAGATAGCTTCTGAAAACACCATATATTTT. Looking up the rest from reference TRBV5-1 and TRBJ1-3 gives the full variable domain: KAGVTQTPRYLIKTRGQQVTLSCSPISGHRSVSWYQQTPGQGLQFLFEYFSETQRNKGNFPGRFSGRQFSNSRSEMNVSTLELGDSALYLCASSFGQIASENTIYFGEGSWLTVV.

This clonotype has at least ten counts. The genes are TRBV9 and TRBJ2-1, with 8 bases aligning to TRBD2. The CDR3 covers 16 residues. Germline-derived CDR1 and CDR2 are SGDLS and YYNGEE. With V trimmed by 1 base and J by 3 bases, 6 bases remained unmatched. The CDR3 DNA follows: TGTGCCAGCAGCGTATTAGCGGGGCTGGGCTACAATGAGCAGTTCTTC. This codes for CASSVLAGLGYNEQFF.

The gene calls are TRBV15 and TRBJ2-5; tentatively, D is TRBD1 or TRBD2 (5 bases each). CDR3 size: 13 residues. V gave up 0 bases and J gave up 5 bases, with 7 bases separating them. CDR1 is LNHNV, CDR2 YYDKDF, per germline (reference sequence). CDR3 sequence: CATSRDRDETQYF. In DNA form, the CDR3 reads TGTGCCACCAGCAGAGATCGGGACGAGACCCAGTACTTC.

V and J are TRBV10-3 and TRBJ1-5; no definite D call. The germline CDR1 and CDR2 sequences are ENHRY and SYGVKD. The CDR3 extends over 14 amino acids. With 3 bases removed from V and 6 bases from J, the gap between germline ends came to 12 bases. The CDR3, as DNA: TGTGCCATCAGTGACGGAGGGTCTGGTCAGCCCCAGCATTTT. Encoded protein: CAISDGGSGQPQHF.

This clonotype was recorded many times. The chain uses TRBV11-2 and TRBJ2-2; D remains ambiguous. Trimming removed 2 bases from V and 7 bases from J, with 14 bases in between. CDR3 size: 15 residues. Germline V lookup: CDR1 SGHAT, CDR2 FQNNGV. The CDR3 reads CASSLQGPRIGELFF. The CDR3 region has the DNA TGTGCCAGCAGCTTACAAGGTCCCAGGATCGGGGAGCTGTTTTTT.

This clonotype was counted many times. V usage is TRBV10-2 and J usage is TRBJ1-4; 7 bases line up with TRBD1. The CDR3 contains 17 residues. With V trimmed by 3 bases and J by 0 bases, 7 bases remained unmatched. CDR1 is WSHSY, CDR2 SAAADI, per germline. The CDR3 bases are TGCGCCAGCAGTGACCCGAAGGGGGCCGCAACTAATGAAAAACTGTTTTTT. Amino acids: CASSDPKGAATNEKLFF.

The V call is TRBV16, the J call TRBJ1-5, with D possibly TRBD1 on 6 matching bases. Germline V gives CDR1 KGHSY, CDR2 FQNENV. Trimming took off 2 bases at V and 0 bases at J, with 14 bases between the two ends. The CDR3 contains 17 residues. CDR3 region: CASSQNGQPNSNQPQHF. Written as DNA, the CDR3 is TGTGCCAGCAGCCAAAACGGACAGCCAAATAGCAATCAGCCCCAGCATTTT.

There are many counts of this clonotype. V usage is TRBV12-3 or TRBV12-4 and J usage is TRBJ2-3; a weak D match, TRBD2 (6 bases). With 3 bases removed from V and 4 bases from J, the gap between germline ends came to 8 bases. This CDR3 contains 13 residues. CDR3 bases: TGTGCCAGCAGTTTCACTAGCCCAGATACGCAGTATTTT. It specifies CASSFTSPDTQYF.

The rearrangement links TRBV5-1 to TRBJ2-1; 8 bases line up with TRBD2. The germline CDR1 and CDR2 sequences are SGHRS and YFSETQ. Losses at the gene ends were 4 bases for V and 0 bases for J; bases not matched to a gene: 6. CDR3 size: 16 residues. The CDR3 sequence: CASSPSSGRSYNEQFF. As DNA, the CDR3 is TGCGCCAGCAGCCCTTCTAGCGGGCGCTCCTACAATGAGCAGTTCTTC. Drawing the rest from reference TRBV5-1 and TRBJ2-1, the complete variable domain is KAGVTQTPRYLIKTRGQQVTLSCSPISGHRSVSWYQQTPGQGLQFLFEYFSETQRNKGNFPGRFSGRQFSNSRSEMNVSTLELGDSALYLCASSPSSGRSYNEQFFGPGTRLTVL.

This clonotype was counted many times. This chain uses TRBV7-6 with TRBJ2-3; 9 positions match TRBD2. There are 17 residues in the CDR3. Germline V gene lookup returns CDR1 SGHVS and CDR2 FNYEAQ. V gave up 4 bases and J gave up 2 bases; unmatched junction bases: 10. Written as DNA, the CDR3 is TGTGCCAGCAGCTCCGATTCCGGGACTAGCTCCACAGATACGCAGTATTTT. It yields the protein CASSSDSGTSSTDTQYF.

The V call is TRBV6-1, the J call TRBJ1-2; TRBD1 aligns across 8 bases. CDR3 size: 15 residues. The germline V gene has CDR1 MNHNS and CDR2 SASEGT. The J segment lost 4 bases and the V segment lost 6 bases, leaving 10 bases of the junction unmatched. The DNA for the CDR3 is TGTGCCAGCAGCTCCGACAGGGGCCTAACCTATGGCTACACCTTC. Translating gives CASSSDRGLTYGYTF.

This clonotype has ten or more counts. The chain uses TRBV12-3 or TRBV12-4 and TRBJ2-7; 10 nucleotides agree with TRBD1. The CDR3 contains 14 residues. V gave up 8 bases and J gave up 5 bases; unmatched junction bases: 9. CDR3 nucleotides: TGTGCCAGCGCCGGGACAGGGGAAGTCCACGAGCAGTACTTC. Its protein product is CASAGTGEVHEQYF.

As to this clonotype: Sequence at one end of the junction differs from germline and may be a read error. The chain uses TRBV20-1 and TRBJ1-6; D not resolved. Germline V gives CDR1 DFQATT, CDR2 SNEGSKA (reference sequence). The CDR3 runs 17 residues. The CDR3 DNA reads TGCTGTGCTAGAGATCCAAACCCGAGCTCCTATAATTCACCCCTCCACTTT. Amino acid sequence: CCARDPNPSSYNSPLHF.

This clonotype occurred many times. The chain is built from TRBV5-1 and TRBJ2-1; unclear D gene. This CDR3 has 14 amino acids. Germline V gene lookup returns CDR1 SGHRS and CDR2 YFSETQ. With 4 bases removed from V and 4 bases from J, the gap between germline ends came to 12 bases. CDR3 sequence: CASSAPNSYNEQFF. The CDR3 nucleotides read TGCGCCAGCAGCGCTCCTAACTCGTACAATGAGCAGTTCTTC. The full variable domain, its missing parts supplied by reference TRBV5-1 and TRBJ2-1, is KAGVTQTPRYLIKTRGQQVTLSCSPISGHRSVSWYQQTPGQGLQFLFEYFSETQRNKGNFPGRFSGRQFSNSRSEMNVSTLELGDSALYLCASSAPNSYNEQFFGPGTRLTVL.

This clonotype was recorded at least ten times. The chain is built from TRBV6-5 and TRBJ2-2; D call uncertain. The CDR3 has 15 amino acids. Germline V gene data show CDR1 as MNHEY and CDR2 as SVGAGI. Trimming cost V 0 bases and J 0 bases, with 5 bases left between them. The CDR3 DNA follows: TGTGCCAGCAGTTACTCTCAGACGAACACCGGGGAGCTGTTTTTT. Translation gives CASSYSQTNTGELFF.

The rearrangement joins TRBV12-3 or TRBV12-4 to TRBJ2-7; 13 bases fit TRBD2. The CDR3 extends over 19 amino acids. Trimming at V came to 5 bases and at J to 3 bases, leaving 16 bases not matched to a gene. The CDR3 DNA follows: TGTGCCAGCAGTCCAGGACTAGCGGGAGATTTAGGCCCTATCTACGAGCAGTACTTC. Amino acid sequence: CASSPGLAGDLGPIYEQYF.

This clonotype was seen more than once but under ten times. This chain links TRBV6-5 with TRBJ1-3; D is ambiguous. Germline-derived CDR1 and CDR2 are MNHEY and SVGAGI. The CDR3 extends over 14 amino acids. V gave up 2 bases and J gave up 1 base, with 6 bases separating them. The CDR3 region has the DNA TGTGCCAGCAGTTACGAGGTATCTGGAAACACCATATATTTT. The encoded protein is CASSYEVSGNTIYF.

Ten or more counts support this clonotype. The chain is built from TRBV5-6 and TRBJ2-1, with D possibly called TRBD1 or TRBD2 (5 bases each). CDR1 and CDR2 (germline): SGHDT, YYEEEE. V gave up 6 bases and J gave up 8 bases, with 15 bases separating them. The CDR3 runs to 13 residues. CDR3 sequence (DNA): TGTGCCAGCACCCCGACCGGGGCGGATGAGCAGTTCTTC. This encodes CASTPTGADEQFF.

The chain is built from TRBV28 and TRBJ2-2; 7 nucleotides match TRBD2. Per the germline V gene, CDR1 is MDHEN and CDR2 is SYDVKM. Germline trimming cut 5 bases from V and 7 bases from J; bases unmatched to any gene: 10. This CDR3 is 15 amino acids long. The CDR3 DNA reads as TGTGCCAGCAGTCCTCCCTGGCGGGAGAACGGGGAGCTGTTTTTT. This gives the protein CASSPPWRENGELFF. The full variable domain, with the rest looked up from reference TRBV28 and TRBJ2-2, is DVKVTQSSRYLVKRTGEKVFLECVQDMDHENMFWYRQDPGLGLRLIYFSYDVKMKEKGDIPEGYSVSREKKERFSLILESASTNQTSMYLCASSPPWRENGELFFGEGSRLTVL.